Below are 20 T cell receptor beta chains sequenced from a single sample in a study of metastatic and nonmetastatic thyroid tumors. TCRdb reprocessed the PCR reads using MiXCR. The top ten hold 23% of the sample, which has about 6,500 clones, approximately 39% seen once. Prior to thyroid surgery, none of the patients had received any treatment. Sequenced sample: tumor tissue. Every receptor here comes from a female donor with papillary thyroid cancer or a benign thyroid nodule (not recorded which). Some clones in this sample may be carry-over from other donors' samples.

The sample holds a few counts of this clone. The genes are TRBV20-1 and TRBJ1-1; 8 positions match TRBD1. The trim removed 5 bases at V and 5 bases at J, leaving 16 bases unmatched. The V gene's germline CDR1 is DFQATT and CDR2 SNEGSKA (reference sequence). The CDR3 is made up of 16 amino acids. CDR3 sequence: CSAQGGRGQGVTEAFF. CDR3 nucleotides: TGCAGTGCTCAGGGGGGTCGTGGACAGGGAGTAACTGAAGCTTTCTTT.

The chain couples TRBV6-5 to TRBJ2-2; D may match TRBD1 or TRBD2 (5 bases each). CDR1 is MNHEY, CDR2 SVGAGI, per germline. This CDR3 is 14 amino acids long. Trimming took 1 base from V and 7 from J, leaving 10 bases between them. This CDR3 reads CASSYLGERGELFF. The CDR3 DNA sequence: TGTGCCAGCAGTTACTTAGGGGAGCGCGGGGAGCTGTTTTTT.

The genes are TRBV7-3 and TRBJ2-3; TRBD2 aligns across 10 bases. Looked up from germline, CDR1 is SGHTA and CDR2 is FQGTGA. CDR3 length: 18 amino acids. Unmatched junction bases numbered 17, after V lost 5 bases and J lost 6 bases. Here the CDR3 reads CASSIRGGSGRPADTQYF. CDR3 DNA sequence: TGTGCCAGCAGCATAAGGGGGGGTAGCGGGAGGCCAGCGGATACGCAGTATTTT.

J is TRBJ1-2 and V is TRBV7-8, with a tentative D call TRBD1 (5 bases). Looked up from germline, CDR1 is SGHVS and CDR2 is FQNEAQ. Trimming left V 1 base short and J 1 base short, with 10 bases between. The CDR3 is 15 residues long. The CDR3 DNA is TGTGCCAGCAGCTTAGGTCCAGGGAATAACTATGGCTACACCTTC. It codes for CASSLGPGNNYGYTF.

The chain carries TRBV20-1 and TRBJ2-7; TRBD2 matches 13 bases. J was trimmed by 7 bases and V by 0 bases; bases with no gene match: 12. Germline V gene sequence: CDR1 DFQATT, CDR2 SNEGSKA (reference sequence). The CDR3 covers 17 residues. The CDR3 region is CSARDRPRTSGSGEQYF. The CDR3 coding sequence is TGCAGTGCTAGAGATCGACCTCGGACTAGCGGGAGTGGTGAGCAGTACTTC.

The V call is TRBV20-1, the J call TRBJ1-1; 9 nucleotides align to TRBD1. The CDR3 totals 14 residues. Trimming cost V 6 bases and J 1 base; bases outside gene matches: 6. Germline V gives CDR1 DFQATT, CDR2 SNEGSKA (reference sequence). The CDR3, as DNA: TGCAGTGCCGCGGGACAGGGAACGAACACTGAAGCTTTCTTT. Translation gives CSAAGQGTNTEAFF.

This clone was counted a single time. The chain combines TRBV18 with TRBJ1-5; D remains unclear. V was cut by 5 bases and J by 3 bases, with 14 bases left in between. The CDR3 consists of 15 residues. From germline, CDR1 is KGHSH and CDR2 LQKENI. Here the CDR3 DNA reads TGTGCCAGCTCAGACGACGGGCCTCTCAATCAGCCCCAGCATTTT. It codes for CASSDDGPLNQPQHF.

This rearrangement joins TRBV6-2 or TRBV6-3 to TRBJ1-6; 8 positions match TRBD1. Unmatched junction bases numbered 20, after V lost 6 bases and J lost 7 bases. The germline CDR1 and CDR2 sequences are MNHEY and SVGEGT. This CDR3 is 19 amino acids long. CDR3 bases: TGTGCCAGCAGACGGGGGACAGGAGGCACCACCTCTGGAAATTCACCCCTCCACTTT. The encoded protein is CASRRGTGGTTSGNSPLHF.

In this sample, this clone turned up a few times. The rearrangement joins TRBV19 to TRBJ1-2; D unclear. The V and J ends lost 5 bases and 0 bases respectively, with 7 bases between them. CDR3 size: 13 residues. The germline V gene encodes CDR1 LNHDA and CDR2 SQIVND (reference sequence). As DNA, the CDR3 is TGTGCCAGTAGTCTTGTAGCTAACTATGGCTACACCTTC. Translated: CASSLVANYGYTF.

This clone was seen a few times. This chain connects TRBV12-5 to TRBJ1-4; tentative D call: TRBD1 (5 bases). Germline values: CDR1 LGHNT, CDR2 FRNRAP. This CDR3 spans 16 amino acids. Trimming stripped 2 bases from V and 8 bases from J, with 18 bases between. The CDR3 region has the DNA TGTGCTAGTGGTTTGTCGGAGATGGGGGTTGGAGAAAAACTGTTTTTT. Encoded protein: CASGLSEMGVGEKLFF.

The chain employs TRBV20-1 and TRBJ2-7, with no clear D. Trimming took off 5 bases at V and 3 bases at J, with 11 bases between the two ends. Germline CDR1 and CDR2: DFQATT and SNEGSKA (reference sequence). The CDR3 loop spans 12 amino acids. CDR3 in amino acids: CSAGILGYEQYF. The CDR3 DNA is TGCAGTGCTGGAATTCTAGGCTACGAGCAGTACTTC.

This clone was observed a few times. The chain is built from TRBV24-1 and TRBJ2-1; D ambiguous. There are 13 residues in the CDR3. V lost 1 base and J lost 7, with 7 bases in between. Germline CDR1 reads KGHDR; CDR2 reads SFDVKD. For the CDR3, the DNA is TGTGCCACCAGTGATTTCGTCCGGAATGAGCAGTTCTTC. Translated, it gives CATSDFVRNEQFF.

The chain joins TRBV28 to TRBJ2-7; D is ambiguous. This CDR3 has 13 amino acids. Between the trimmed V and J ends, which lost 8 bases and 0 bases, there was a span of 11 bases. CDR1 and CDR2 from the germline V gene are MDHEN and SYDVKM. The CDR3 DNA reads TGTGCCAGCTTGGACCCTAGCTCCTACGAGCAGTACTTC. It codes for CASLDPSSYEQYF.

The J gene is TRBJ2-3, the V gene TRBV5-1; 10 bases map to TRBD1. CDR1 is SGHRS, CDR2 YFSETQ, per germline. The CDR3 is 14 amino acids. J gave up 6 bases and V 3 bases, and 4 bases lay outside the gene matches. The chain's CDR3 is CASSSGQGMDTQYF. Written as DNA, the CDR3 is TGCGCCAGCAGCTCGGGACAGGGGATGGATACGCAGTATTTT.

The chain has TRBV20-1 and TRBJ2-7, with D perhaps matching TRBD2 (7 bases). Trimming pared 0 bases from V and 6 bases from J, leaving 18 bases between. This CDR3 contains 15 residues. The germline gives CDR1 DFQATT, CDR2 SNEGSKA (reference sequence). The CDR3 DNA reads as TGCAGTGCTAGAGATCGAGGGGGAGGGCCTGTCGAGCAGTACTTC. Its translation is CSARDRGGGPVEQYF.

Judged by abundance, this clone is medium-sized (0.01 to 0.1%). The chain couples TRBV7-2 to TRBJ1-1; D is possibly TRBD1 (5 bases). V lost 6 bases, J lost 2 bases, and 16 bases lay in between. The CDR3 runs 15 residues. Germline-derived CDR1 and CDR2 are SGHTA and FQGNSA. CDR3 nucleotide sequence: TGTGCCAGCAGTTCCTTGCTGGGACTAAACACTGAAGCTTTCTTT. Its protein is CASSSLLGLNTEAFF.

The chain uses TRBV6-1 and TRBJ2-3; perhaps TRBD2 as D (5 bases). CDR3 length: 15 amino acids. The germline gives CDR1 MNHNS, CDR2 SASEGT. V was shortened by 3 bases and J by 1 base, with 11 bases between the two germline ends. The CDR3 DNA sequence: TGTGCCAGCAGTGACTCGCGGGCCGGCACAGATACGCAGTATTTT. Protein product: CASSDSRAGTDTQYF.

This clone is medium-sized within its sample. The chain recombines TRBV7-9 with TRBJ1-4; D is uncertain. The CDR3 has 14 residues. From germline, CDR1 is SEHNR and CDR2 FQNEAQ (reference sequence). V lost 0 bases to trimming and J lost 5 bases, with 7 bases between them. The CDR3 DNA sequence: TGTGCCAGCAGCTTAGCTGGCCAGAATGAAAAACTGTTTTTT. This sequence encodes CASSLAGQNEKLFF. Full variable domain (outside the CDR3, taken from reference TRBV7-9 and TRBJ1-4): DTGVSQNPRHKITKRGQNVTFRCDPISEHNRLYWYRQTLGQGPEFLTYFQNEAQLEKSRLLSDRFSAERPKGSFSTLEIQRTEQGDSAMYLCASSLAGQNEKLFFGSGTQLSVL.

V usage is TRBV11-2 and J usage is TRBJ1-2; no clear D gene. Trimming removed 4 bases at V and 8 bases at J, with 14 bases between. Germline V gives CDR1 SGHAT, CDR2 FQNNGV. The CDR3 is 13 residues long. DNA of the CDR3: TGTGCCAGCAGCTCCTCGGACCCGGTGGGCTACACCTTC. Protein: CASSSSDPVGYTF.

The chain combines TRBV12-3 or TRBV12-4 with TRBJ2-5; possible D gene TRBD2, 5 bases. The J call is in doubt because the DNA end fits TRBJ2-1 better. This CDR3 is 16 amino acids long. CDR3 nucleotides: TGTGCCAGCAGTTTATCCGCGGGCCGCTCCATGGTTGAGCAGTTCTTC. It specifies CASSLSAGRSMVEQFF.